This TCR beta chain was captured by sequencing in a study of blood T cell repertoires in COVID-19. Study background: In each case, the material was cDNA or gDNA derived from T cells, B-cell-depleted T cells, or PBMCs.

This clone was observed once. Authors' analysis steps: Estimates of nucleated cell counts were drawn from the amplification of reference gene primers. Profiling relied on immunoSEQ multiplex PCR, and the TCRdb table lists in-frame clones only, not all of them. The V and J calls and clone size were taken over from that table, and D and trimming were inferred from the DNA. The table lists 200,000 or so clones, approximately 90% of them singletons. The CDR3 is 20 residues long. Per the germline V gene, CDR1 is MGHRA and CDR2 is YSYEKL. V lost 0 bases to trimming and J lost 1 base, with 24 bases between them.

The clonotype originates from a man aged 25 to 40 with COVID-19, enrolled during active disease. The chain employs TRBV4-1 and TRBJ1-1; the D gene is possibly TRBD1 (5 bases). Sequenced sample: peripheral blood. The CDR3 sequence is CASSQDQDTSPNPPNTEAFF. As DNA, the CDR3 is TGCGCCAGCAGCCAAGATCAGGACACCAGTCCTAACCCACCGAACACTGAAGCTTTCTTT.